This T cell receptor (beta chain) was identified in a study of spatial heterogeneity in lung cancer. Background on the study: Among detected sequences, beta-chain ones consistently exceeded alpha-chain ones in number. Tumor regions showed TCR transcript counts that correlated strongly with a T cell module score from matched bulk RNA-seq. Study-wide results and limits: Expanded intratumoral alpha and beta TCR counts tracked tumor mutation counts.

In the library, each TCR cDNA molecule bore its own unique molecular identifier. TCRdb re-called the 5' RACE reads through MiXCR, storing one row per CDR3 protein. The sample consists of 20,000 to 25,000 distinct CDR3 sequences, 8.8% of them appearing once. Described time point: sample taken at primary tumor resection. Unsorted whole RNA samples from tumor, nontumor lung or frozen PBMC were sequenced. This clonotype has ten or more counts. What it binds is not known. Sequenced material: lung tumor tissue, taken at surgery. The clonotype was recovered from a male donor with early-stage non-small cell lung cancer.

The CDR3 sequence: CASSPGDQGPNQPQHF. CDR3 coding DNA: TGTGCCAGCAGCCCCGGGGACCAGGGACCCAATCAGCCCCAGCATTTT. This rearrangement joins TRBV28 to TRBJ1-5; the D gene is possibly TRBD1 (5 bases). The CDR3 covers 16 residues. Trimming removed 6 bases at V and 3 bases at J, with 18 bases between. The V gene's germline CDR1 is MDHEN and CDR2 SYDVKM.